The 17 T cell receptor beta chains reported below all come from one sample, sequenced in a study of blood T cells in healthy people across ages. PCR was performed a second time for about 7 to 11 cycles using a sample-barcoded 5' primer and a J-beta primer mix. TCRdb called the 5' RACE reads again in MiXCR, with one record for every CDR3 protein. The repertoire holds some 890,000 distinct CDR3 sequences, with about 27% as singletons. The sample was also linked to a second study, of T cells of mothers and their children.

Sequencing was carried out using blood. These receptors all come from a woman in her 40s in good health.

This clonotype was recorded a few times. The chain recombines TRBV9 with TRBJ1-2; tentatively, D is TRBD1 (6 bases). The CDR3 is 14 residues long. Germline CDR1 is SGDLS and CDR2 is YYNGEE. Trimming took 4 bases from V and 5 from J, leaving 15 bases between them. The CDR3 region is CASSPQTTGYGYTF. The CDR3 nucleotides are TGTGCCAGCAGCCCCCAAACCACAGGGTATGGCTACACCTTC.

As concerns this clonotype: A much larger clone differs by one base, so this may be a read error. The chain carries TRBV28 and TRBJ2-5; TRBD1 might be the D (6 bases). Trimming left V 6 bases short and J 9 bases short, with 14 bases between. Per germline, CDR1 MDHEN and CDR2 SYDVKM. The CDR3 is 12 residues long. This CDR3 is CASRLRGTAQYF. CDR3 coding DNA: TGTGCCAGCAGGCTCAGGGGCACGGCCCAGTACTTC. Using reference TRBV28 and TRBJ2-5 for the parts outside the CDR3, the full variable domain is DVKVTQSSRYLVKRTGEKVFLECVQDMDHENMFWYRQDPGLGLRLIYFSYDVKMKEKGDIPEGYSVSREKKERFSLILESASTNQTSMYLCASRLRGTAQYFGPGTRLLVL.

The table lists this clonotype with a few counts. The genes are TRBV6-2 or TRBV6-3 and TRBJ2-1; D uncertain. CDR1 MNHEY and CDR2 SVGEGT come from the germline V gene. V gave up 1 base and J gave up 10 bases, with 5 bases separating them. The CDR3 consists of 11 residues. The CDR3 protein is CASSYLDEQFF. The DNA of the CDR3 is TGTGCCAGCAGTTACTTGGACGAGCAGTTCTTC.

This clonotype was seen at least ten times. The chain couples TRBV5-1 to TRBJ2-3; tentatively, D is TRBD1 or TRBD2 (5 bases each). Trimming took off 4 bases at V and 1 base at J, with 16 bases between the two ends. The CDR3 has 16 amino acids. The V gene's germline CDR1 is SGHRS and CDR2 YFSETQ. The CDR3 sequence: CASSGANRGRTDTQYF. CDR3 coding DNA: TGCGCCAGCAGCGGGGCGAACCGGGGCCGCACAGATACGCAGTATTTT.

The rearrangement joins TRBV20-1 to TRBJ2-1; perhaps TRBD1 as D (7 bases). Trimming stripped 3 bases from V and 10 bases from J, with 16 bases between. The CDR3 contains 13 residues. Germline loops: CDR1 DFQATT, CDR2 SNEGSKA (reference sequence). CDR3 sequence: CSASQGEEYEQFF. CDR3 nucleotides: TGCAGTGCTAGTCAGGGGGAGGAATACGAGCAGTTCTTC.

At least ten counts were recorded for this clonotype. The chain links TRBV20-1 to TRBJ2-4; D gene uncertain. Germline V gene sequence: CDR1 DFQATT, CDR2 SNEGSKA (reference sequence). The CDR3 totals 15 residues. V lost 5 bases and J lost 0, with 14 bases in between. The CDR3 DNA reads as TGCAGTGCTGGGCAACTGGAAGTAGCCAAAAACATTCAGTACTTC. Translated, it gives CSAGQLEVAKNIQYF.

The chain carries TRBV7-3 and TRBJ2-2; D is ambiguous. Trimming removed 6 bases from V and 7 bases from J, with 9 bases in between. This CDR3 spans 12 amino acids. Germline V gene sequence: CDR1 SGHTA, CDR2 FQGTGA. CDR3 coding DNA: TGTGCCAGCAGGGCGTCGGGCGGGGAGCTGTTTTTT. Translated: CASRASGGELFF.

This clonotype turned up a few times. The chain carries TRBV6-6 and TRBJ1-4, with TRBD1 as a possible D gene (5 bases). The CDR3 has 17 residues. Germline loops: CDR1 MNHNY, CDR2 SVGAGI (reference sequence). Between the trimmed V and J ends, which lost 2 bases and 0 bases, there was a span of 13 bases. The CDR3 sequence: CASSYLGVAATNEKLFF. CDR3 bases: TGTGCCAGCAGTTACCTAGGGGTAGCTGCAACTAATGAAAAACTGTTTTTT.

Many counts were recorded for this clonotype. The V and J genes are TRBV20-1 and TRBJ2-7; the match to TRBD2 covers 8 bases. This CDR3 contains 13 residues. Unmatched junction bases numbered 8, after V lost 3 bases and J lost 7 bases. Germline V gives CDR1 DFQATT, CDR2 SNEGSKA (reference sequence). CDR3 DNA sequence: TGCAGTGCTAGTGACGGGACTAGGAATGAGCAGTACTTC. It encodes CSASDGTRNEQYF.

The sample holds one count of this clonotype. The chain links TRBV12-3 or TRBV12-4 to TRBJ1-1, with a tentative D call TRBD1 (5 bases). Trimming stripped 1 base from V and 4 bases from J, with 10 bases between. The CDR3 consists of 14 residues. CDR3 loop: CASSLGQWGTEAFF. DNA of the CDR3: TGTGCCAGCAGTTTAGGACAGTGGGGCACTGAAGCTTTCTTT.

In its sample, this clonotype was seen many times. This CDR3 is CASSLGLAGAGDTQYF. The CDR3 nucleotides are TGTGCCAGCAGCTTAGGACTAGCGGGGGCAGGTGATACGCAGTATTTT. V and J are TRBV7-2 and TRBJ2-3; TRBD2 matches at 12 bases. With V trimmed by 1 base and J by 6 bases, 5 bases remained unmatched. Germline CDR1 is SGHTA and CDR2 is FQGNSA. The CDR3 length is 16 residues.

The rearrangement joins TRBV13 to TRBJ2-1, with 8 nucleotides matching TRBD1. Trimming removed 1 base from V and 4 bases from J; junction bases left unmatched: 6. This CDR3 region has 16 residues. Germline CDR1 PRHDT, CDR2 FYEKMQ (reference sequence). CDR3 amino acids: CASSLVGQGYYNEQFF. CDR3 nucleotides: TGTGCCAGCAGCTTAGTCGGACAGGGATATTACAATGAGCAGTTCTTC.

This chain links TRBV5-1 with TRBJ1-6; possibly TRBD1 for D (5 bases). The CDR3 has 16 residues. CDR1 is SGHRS and CDR2 is YFSETQ in the germline V gene. V lost 0 bases, J lost 7 bases, and 14 bases lay in between. CDR3 bases: TGCGCCAGCAGCTTGGAACTAGGGACGGCGAATTCACCCCTCCACTTT. Translated: CASSLELGTANSPLHF.

The CDR3 DNA sequence: TGCGCCAGCAGCTTGGTGGCGGGACCAAATAAGCCCCAGCATTTT. Its protein product is CASSLVAGPNKPQHF. The chain carries TRBV5-1 and TRBJ1-5; possible D gene TRBD1, 5 bases. This CDR3 has 15 amino acids. V was cut by 0 bases and J by 8 bases, with 15 bases left in between. Germline CDR1 reads SGHRS; CDR2 reads YFSETQ. Looking up the rest from reference TRBV5-1 and TRBJ1-5 gives the full variable domain: KAGVTQTPRYLIKTRGQQVTLSCSPISGHRSVSWYQQTPGQGLQFLFEYFSETQRNKGNFPGRFSGRQFSNSRSEMNVSTLELGDSALYLCASSLVAGPNKPQHFGDGTRLSIL.

CDR3: CASSPRTVDTQYF. CDR3 DNA sequence: TGTGCCAGCAGCCCCCGGACAGTAGATACGCAGTATTTT. V usage is TRBV7-9 and J usage is TRBJ2-3; weak D call: TRBD1 (6 bases). Germline CDR1 is SEHNR and CDR2 is FQNEAQ (reference sequence). V was cut by 5 bases and J by 5 bases, with 11 bases left in between. The CDR3 runs to 13 residues.

This clonotype was detected a few times. Sequence at one end of the junction differs from germline and may be a read error. The V call is TRBV7-9, the J call TRBJ2-5; D may be TRBD1 (5 bases). The J call is uncertain, as TRBJ2-7 better fits the DNA end. This CDR3 is built from 16 residues. Germline assignment: CDR1 SEHNR and CDR2 FQNEAQ (reference sequence). CDR3 nucleotide sequence: TGTGCCAGCAGCCAAGATGTTACGGACACCTCCTGCGAGCAGTACTTC. Its translation is CASSQDVTDTSCEQYF.

The chain couples TRBV18 to TRBJ2-2; the D gene is possibly TRBD2 (5 bases). Germline V CDR1 and CDR2: KGHSH, LQKENI. There are 16 residues in the CDR3. V lost 0 bases to trimming and J lost 5 bases, with 13 bases between them. CDR3 residues: CASSPPPGGGTGELFF. The DNA of the CDR3 is TGTGCCAGCTCACCACCGCCTGGAGGAGGAACCGGGGAGCTGTTTTTT.